The 15 T cell receptor beta chains in this list originate from one sample, sequenced in a study of Graves' ophthalmopathy and Graves' hyperthyroidism. Amplified material comprised TCR beta CDR3 regions derived from RNA transcripts. Amplification began with first-round RT-PCR using HTBI primers, then second-round multiplex PCR was performed. TCRdb recomputed calls from the multiplex PCR reads with MiXCR, one row per CDR3 protein. The sample has around 600,000 distinct CDR3 sequences; under 50% are singletons. Sequences were obtained from peripheral blood. The receptors were gathered from an adult man with Graves' ophthalmopathy.

Remarks on this clonotype: A much larger clone sits a single nucleotide away, making a read error possible. The V gene is TRBV24-1, the J gene TRBJ1-5; D perhaps matches TRBD1 (5 bases). Trimming left V 4 bases short and J 7 bases short, with 13 bases between. CDR3 size: 14 residues. Germline CDR1 is KGHDR and CDR2 is SFDVKD. The CDR3 is CATSEGAEGQPQHF. The CDR3 nucleotides are TGTGCCACCAGTGAAGGGGCGGAAGGACAGCCCCAGCATTTT.

At least ten counts were recorded for this clonotype. V gene TRBV7-2 combines with J gene TRBJ1-5; D call uncertain. This CDR3 has 13 amino acids. The V end was cut by 1 base, the J end by 3 bases, with 4 bases between. CDR1 and CDR2 (germline): SGHTA, FQGNSA. The CDR3 spells CASSLDFNQPQHF. The CDR3 region has the DNA TGTGCCAGCAGCTTAGATTTCAATCAGCCCCAGCATTTT.

There are many counts of this clonotype. This chain joins TRBV4-3 and TRBJ1-1, with a weak D call TRBD1 (5 bases). The length of the CDR3 is 15 residues. V lost 0 bases, J lost 5 bases, and 13 bases lay in between. CDR1 is LGHNA and CDR2 is YSLEER in the germline V gene. CDR3 DNA: TGCGCCAGCAGCCAAGATAGAGGGGCTAGGACTGAAGCTTTCTTT. Amino acid sequence: CASSQDRGARTEAFF.

This clonotype was observed a few times. This chain uses TRBV6-1 with TRBJ1-5; the match to TRBD1 covers 8 bases. The CDR3 length is 14 residues. V lost 3 bases and J lost 9; bases outside the gene matches: 7. Looked up from germline, CDR1 is MNHNS and CDR2 is SASEGT. The CDR3 region is CASSEVQGVPPQHF. The CDR3 DNA is TGTGCCAGCAGTGAGGTACAGGGGGTTCCGCCCCAGCATTTT.

This clonotype has a handful of counts. This chain connects TRBV20-1 to TRBJ2-2; TRBD2 might be the D (6 bases). Per germline, CDR1 DFQATT and CDR2 SNEGSKA (reference sequence). The CDR3 is 14 residues long. V was pared by 4 bases and J by 3 bases, with 12 bases between. CDR3 amino acids: CSATGRYDTGELFF. The CDR3 DNA follows: TGCAGTGCTACGGGGAGGTATGACACCGGGGAGCTGTTTTTT.

This clonotype has ten or more counts. The chain couples TRBV25-1 to TRBJ1-5; possible D gene TRBD1, 6 bases. The CDR3 spans 14 residues. Germline assignment: CDR1 MGHDK and CDR2 SYGVNS. Trimming removed 5 bases from V and 4 bases from J, with 12 bases in between. CDR3 in DNA: TGTGCCAGCAGTAGCGGGACACCGAATCAGCCCCAGCATTTT. The encoded protein is CASSSGTPNQPQHF.

Comments on this clonotype: Germline and junction disagree at one end, which may indicate a read error. This chain joins TRBV10-2 and TRBJ2-7; D is unresolved. This CDR3 has 12 amino acids. Germline CDR1 is WSHSY and CDR2 is SAAADI. CDR3 in amino acids: CASSTPAREQYF. CDR3 nucleotides: TGTGCCAGCAGTACCCCAGCTCGGGAGCAGTACTTC.

The V call is TRBV2, the J call TRBJ1-5; possible D gene TRBD1, 5 bases. Trimming stripped 11 bases from V and 5 bases from J, with 19 bases between. The germline CDR1 and CDR2 sequences are SNHLY and FYNNEI. CDR3 size: 14 residues. The CDR3 nucleotides are TGTGCCTCGCTTACGGGGCTTGGCGATCAGCCCCAGCATTTT. Its protein product is CASLTGLGDQPQHF.

This clonotype showed up many times. The V gene is TRBV10-3, the J gene TRBJ1-4; no clear D. Germline CDR1 ENHRY, CDR2 SYGVKD. The CDR3 sequence is 14 residues long. The V end lost 6 bases, the J end lost 6 bases, and 14 bases lay between the germline ends. The CDR3 DNA reads as TGTGCCATCAGAGCCGCCACGAGAGATGAAAAACTGTTTTTT. This codes for CAIRAATRDEKLFF.

The V gene is TRBV10-3, the J gene TRBJ1-1; D is unresolved. V lost 4 bases, J lost 5 bases, and 11 bases lay in between. The CDR3 is 13 amino acids. Germline CDR1 reads ENHRY; CDR2 reads SYGVKD. As DNA, the CDR3 is TGTGCCATCAGTGGGACTAGCGGTACTGAAGCTTTCTTT. Translating gives CAISGTSGTEAFF.

The table lists this clonotype with a few counts. This chain joins TRBV20-1 and TRBJ2-5; TRBD2 might be the D (6 bases). V was trimmed by 0 bases and J by 1 base, leaving 15 bases between them. Germline V CDR1 and CDR2: DFQATT, SNEGSKA (reference sequence). The length of the CDR3 is 16 residues. CDR3 DNA sequence: TGCAGTGCTAGAGATCGAGGCGGGGAGAGCCAAGAGACCCAGTACTTC. It translates to CSARDRGGESQETQYF.

This clonotype was seen at least ten times. The chain recombines TRBV19 with TRBJ2-7, with 8 bases aligning to TRBD1. Germline CDR1 LNHDA, CDR2 SQIVND (reference sequence). Trimming cost V 8 bases and J 3 bases; bases outside gene matches: 6. This CDR3 has 13 amino acids. The CDR3 bases are TGTGCCAGTTCGACAGGGGAGAACTACGAGCAGTACTTC. This gives the protein CASSTGENYEQYF.

The V and J genes are TRBV29-1 and TRBJ2-5; 11 bases match TRBD1. CDR3 length equals 13 residues. Trimming at V came to 8 bases and at J to 4 bases, leaving 6 bases not matched to a gene. Germline-derived CDR1 and CDR2 are SQVTM and ANQGSEA. This CDR3 reads CSSLGTGGETQYF. In DNA form, the CDR3 reads TGCAGCAGTTTAGGGACAGGGGGAGAGACCCAGTACTTC.

This clonotype was counted at least ten times. The chain employs TRBV7-9 and TRBJ2-2; no clear D. Per germline, CDR1 SEHNR and CDR2 FQNEAQ (reference sequence). Trimming left V 6 bases short and J 1 base short, with 9 bases between. CDR3 size: 14 residues. CDR3 in amino acids: CASRTRWNTGELFF. CDR3 bases: TGTGCCAGCAGGACACGATGGAACACCGGGGAGCTGTTTTTT.

This chain connects TRBV19 to TRBJ1-1, with 10 bases identical to TRBD1. Germline CDR1 LNHDA, CDR2 SQIVND (reference sequence). This CDR3 has 16 residues. With V trimmed by 2 bases and J by 6 bases, 9 bases remained unmatched. This CDR3 is CASSIRPGQGSAEAFF. CDR3 sequence (DNA): TGTGCCAGTAGTATAAGGCCGGGACAGGGGTCCGCTGAAGCTTTCTTT.